This section outlines one TCR beta chain sequence together with its context. What it binds is unknown. The data were taken from a study of OX40 agonist ivuxolimab in advanced cancers. Study details: Participants, roughly 81% male, averaged 60 years of age, ranging from roughly 23 to 90.

Germline CDR1 reads SNHLY; CDR2 reads FYNNEI. The ends were cut back, 8 bases at V and 9 bases at J, with 17 bases in the middle. This CDR3 has 14 residues. Repertoires were generated with immunoSEQ multiplex PCR, while TCRdb's copy carries only in-frame clones and drops some. The data show some 15,000 clones, with 70% to 90% seen just once and roughly 29% held by the top ten. Samples of blood were obtained at baseline, on cycle 4 day 1, and on cycle 7 day 1. Points from the study as a whole: Certain nonresponders likewise exhibited a low normalized T-cell clonal expansion. The work left the antigen specificity of expanded peripheral T cells undetermined.

This sequence was found in an adult with an advanced solid tumor such as melanoma, head and neck, liver or kidney cancer. The sample in question was CD4+ or CD8+ T cells sorted from blood, obtained in a trial of the OX40 agonist ivuxolimab. The chain is built from TRBV2 and TRBJ1-6, with D perhaps matching TRBD1 (6 bases). The CDR3 is CASWLGGAGSPLHF. The CDR3 DNA reads as TGTGCCAGCTGGCTTGGGGGGGCAGGTTCACCCCTCCACTTT.